This paragraph reports one TCR beta chain. Its antigen remains unidentified. Per-base qualities were not stored, and no clone one base away is much larger. The library was built by means of the immunoSEQ multiplex PCR assay. Processing in the source paper ran as follows. To diagnose cytomegalovirus status from the catalog of TCR beta chain sequences, a statistical classification framework was built. TCRdb obtained this table from immuneACCESS and retained in-frame rearrangements with V and J assigned. These tables miss some clones; where compared with another copy, unresolved V genes account for less than half of the shortfall, and the remainder is unexplained. The V and J calls and clone size come from that table; D and trimming were worked out from the DNA. The sample profile shows around 150,000 clones; roughly 96% of them were found once. Roughly 0.83% of the sample is held by the ten biggest clonotypes.

The entry originates in a study of cytomegalovirus exposure and HLA in healthy donors (TCRdb year 2017). Some background on the complete study: The roughly 700 repertoires of the first cohort and the 120 validation repertoires were produced on the same platform, according to a later analysis. Along with the roughly 670-subject first cohort, a separate validation cohort of over 90 different subjects was used. High-throughput TCR immunosequencing, statistical association of individual TCRs with disease status, and machine learning were combined to predict cytomegalovirus infection status. The study aimed to test whether signatures of past pathogen exposure could be identified by cataloging public T cell receptors. Here is what the overall study found, with its caveats: Most TCR sequences were observed very rarely across donors, whereas some public TCRs were present in many individuals. The classifier was reported to diagnose cytomegalovirus status with high specificity and sensitivity in both the original and validation cohorts. It was suggested by the authors that the approach could potentially be generalized to other disease states and immunological phenotypes. In vitro tests confirmed that three of the cytomegalovirus-associated TCR beta chains recognize cytomegalovirus antigens. Of the cluster scores, roughly 93% were above 0 in a later analysis, which found that TCRs clustered in the first cohort also tended to co-occur in the 130 or so validation repertoires. A later analysis had no HLA typing for the validation cohort, so co-occurrence there was scored across all 120 repertoires. The study listed 150 to 200 TCR beta chains as associated with cytomegalovirus.

Measured from the cysteine to the phenylalanine, the CDR3 is 15 residues long. Just CDR3 DNA is preserved here, 45 bases in frame from base 1. Trimming accounts for 4 bases at V and 0 bases at J, while the number of junction bases matched to no gene is 4. From a lookup of the germline V gene, CDR1 and CDR2 are MNHNS and SASEGT. Donors formed part of the validation cohort, which comprised 95 to 150 subjects and was distinct from the first cohort of 550 to 850 subjects. Specimen: PBMCs. The sequence is built from TRBV6-1 and TRBJ1-1, and 8 bases in between align with TRBD1. This TCR was sampled from a woman between 18 and 30 years old in good health and CMV-seronegative. The CDR3 region has the sequence CASSVGTGLNTEAFF. The base sequence is TGTGCCAGCAGTGTAGGGACAGGACTGAACACTGAAGCTTTCTTT.